This T cell receptor (beta chain) was documented in a study of yellow fever vaccine responses in identical twins. Trimming took 6 bases from V and 2 from J; bases not matched to a gene: 9. The germline gives CDR1 SQVTM, CDR2 ANQGSEA. The CDR3 consists of 14 residues. TCRdb used MiXCR to reprocess the RT-PCR reads, holding one entry per CDR3 protein. The data contain 3,500 to 4,500 distinct CDR3 sequences, 84% of them singletons. The source is a woman aged 18-30 years who received the yellow fever vaccine. This chain links TRBV29-1 with TRBJ2-7, with 8 bases lining up with TRBD2. Material: T cells from blood (PBMCs), unsorted or a sorted subset (not recorded which), obtained before or after yellow fever vaccination (not recorded which). The CDR3 loop reads CSVLAGTSAYEQYF. In DNA, the CDR3 is TGCAGCGTCCTCGCCGGGACTAGTGCCTACGAGCAGTACTTC.